What follows are 31 T cell receptor beta chains derived from one specimen sequenced in a study of cytomegalovirus exposure and HLA in healthy donors (dated by TCRdb to 2016 to 2017). The receptor library was made with the immunoSEQ multiplex PCR assay. A mixture of 60 forward primers for TCR Vbeta segments and 13 reverse primers for TCR Jbeta segments was used in the multiplex PCR. TCRdb obtained this table from immuneACCESS and retained in-frame rearrangements with V and J assigned. These tables miss some clones; where compared with another copy, unresolved V genes account for less than half of the shortfall, and the remainder is unexplained. The sample table shows 150,000 to 200,000 clones, and around 75% are seen once. The ten largest clonotypes hold roughly 10% of the sample. The specimen was PBMCs. These receptor sequences come from a young man in good health and CMV-seropositive.

The count of this clone is one. The CDR3 end shows no conserved phenylalanine or tryptophan, and so a read error is likely. This chain links TRBV5-1 with TRBJ1-2; no clear D. This CDR3 region has 14 residues. Trimming took 0 bases from V and 4 from J, leaving 10 bases between them. Germline V CDR1 and CDR2: SGHRS, YFSETQ. The CDR3 DNA follows: TGCGCCAGCAGCTTGGCCGGGATACCCTATGGCTACACCCTC. The encoded protein is CASSLAGIPYGYTL.

The chain joins TRBV18 to TRBJ2-3; TRBD2 aligns across 7 bases. Losses at the gene ends were 0 bases for V and 1 base for J; bases not matched to a gene: 1. This CDR3 region has 15 residues. The germline V gene has CDR1 KGHSH and CDR2 LQKENI. The CDR3 spells CASSPPSGGTDTQYF. Written as DNA, the CDR3 is TGTGCCAGCTCACCACCGAGCGGGGGCACAGATACGCAGTATTTT.

V usage is TRBV7-3 and J usage is TRBJ2-3; D is perhaps TRBD2 (6 bases). The CDR3 runs to 15 residues. The V gene lost 5 bases and the J gene lost 2 bases, with 14 bases spanning the gap. Germline CDR1 reads SGHTA; CDR2 reads FQGTGA. In DNA form, the CDR3 reads TGTGCCAGCAGCCGGGGGAACCTGAACACAGATACGCAGTATTTT. Translation: CASSRGNLNTDTQYF. The whole variable domain, filled in from reference TRBV7-3 and TRBJ2-3, reads GAGVSQTPSNKVTEKGKYVELRCDPISGHTALYWYRQSLGQGPEFLIYFQGTGAADDSGLPNDRFFAVRPEGSVSTLKIQRTERGDSAVYLCASSRGNLNTDTQYFGPGTRLTVL.

The chain joins TRBV29-1 to TRBJ2-3; D is perhaps TRBD1 (5 bases). Trimming cost V 7 bases and J 6 bases, with 20 bases left between them. CDR1 is SQVTM and CDR2 is ANQGSEA in the germline V gene. This CDR3 region has 14 residues. This CDR3 reads CSDQGARPWDTQYF. CDR3 DNA: TGCAGCGACCAAGGGGCCAGACCCTGGGATACGCAGTATTTT.

This clone was detected once. This chain uses TRBV28 with TRBJ2-7; perhaps TRBD2 as D (6 bases). Trimming pared 5 bases from V and 0 bases from J, leaving 11 bases between. Germline lookup yields CDR1 MDHEN and CDR2 SYDVKM. CDR3 length: 14 residues. CDR3 in DNA: TGTGCCAGCAGTCGGACTACATACTCCTACGAGCAGTACTTC. This sequence encodes CASSRTTYSYEQYF.

The chain employs TRBV7-2 and TRBJ1-4; no firm D call. Germline V gene sequence: CDR1 SGHTA, CDR2 FQGNSA. This CDR3 is built from 16 residues. V lost 4 bases to trimming and J lost 2 bases, with 14 bases between them. CDR3 DNA: TGTGCCAGCAGCTCGGGGTGGGGTAGCACTAATGAAAAACTGTTTTTT. Translation: CASSSGWGSTNEKLFF. The full variable domain, rest sourced from reference TRBV7-2 and TRBJ1-4, is GAGVSQSPSNKVTEKGKDVELRCDPISGHTALYWYRQSLGQGLEFLIYFQGNSAPDKSGLPSDRFSAERTGGSVSTLTIQRTQQEDSAVYLCASSSGWGSTNEKLFFGSGTQLSVL.

This clone was detected only once. The chain links TRBV2 to TRBJ2-3; the D gene is possibly TRBD1 (5 bases). The CDR3 loop spans 13 amino acids. The germline V gene has CDR1 SNHLY and CDR2 FYNNEI. With 6 bases removed from V and 3 bases from J, the gap between germline ends came to 10 bases. The CDR3 coding sequence is TGTGCCAGCAGGAATCAGGGAACAGATACGCAGTATTTT. It yields the protein CASRNQGTDTQYF. The full variable domain, rest sourced from reference TRBV2 and TRBJ2-3, is EPEVTQTPSHQVTQMGQEVILRCVPISNHLYFYWYRQILGQKVEFLVSFYNNEISEKSEIFDDQFSVERPDGSNFTLKIRSTKLEDSAMYFCASRNQGTDTQYFGPGTRLTVL.

The CDR3 region is CASSPAASGYNEQFF. CDR3 in DNA: TGTGCCAGCAGCCCAGCTGCTAGCGGGTACAATGAGCAGTTCTTC. The J gene is TRBJ2-1, the V gene TRBV9; 8 nucleotides match TRBD2. The CDR3 has 15 amino acids. From germline, CDR1 is SGDLS and CDR2 YYNGEE. V shed 4 bases and J 4 bases; nucleotides not matched to a gene: 7.

The V call is TRBV27, the J call TRBJ2-2, with 8 bases that match TRBD1. Losses at the gene ends were 3 bases for V and 5 bases for J; bases not matched to a gene: 5. The CDR3 has 15 amino acids. Germline V gives CDR1 MNHEY, CDR2 SMNVEV (reference sequence). The CDR3 sequence is CASSLRTGFTGELFF. The CDR3, as DNA: TGTGCCAGCAGTTTGCGGACAGGGTTTACCGGGGAGCTGTTTTTT.

This clone was seen at least ten times. V is TRBV6-1 and J is TRBJ2-7; D might be TRBD1 (6 bases). The CDR3 loop spans 15 amino acids. V lost 6 bases, J lost 1 base, and 16 bases lay in between. Germline V CDR1 and CDR2: MNHNS, SASEGT. CDR3 DNA sequence: TGTGCCAGCAGGAAACAGGGTTCCGGTTCCTACGAGCAGTACTTC. This sequence encodes CASRKQGSGSYEQYF.

This clone was seen a few times. Sequence at one end of the junction differs from germline and may be a read error. The chain links TRBV7-9 to TRBJ2-5, with 13 positions matching TRBD2. The CDR3 runs to 14 residues. Germline CDR1 SEHNR, CDR2 FQNEAQ (reference sequence). This CDR3 reads CSSSRTSGRETQYF. The DNA of the CDR3 is TGTTCCAGCAGCCGGACTAGCGGGAGAGAGACCCAGTACTTC.

The rearrangement uses TRBV11-3 and TRBJ2-1, with 10 positions matching TRBD2. Germline V CDR1 and CDR2: SGHNT, YENEEA. J gave up 5 bases and V 8 bases, and 3 bases lay outside the gene matches. The CDR3 is made up of 13 amino acids. The CDR3 reads CASGTSAHNEQFF. The CDR3 bases are TGTGCCAGCGGGACTAGCGCACACAATGAGCAGTTCTTC.

This chain links TRBV5-1 with TRBJ2-5; D is possibly TRBD2 (6 bases). Trimming cost V 0 bases and J 5 bases, with 8 bases left between them. CDR1 is SGHRS and CDR2 is YFSETQ in the germline V gene. The CDR3 totals 13 residues. CDR3 nucleotides: TGCGCCAGCAGCTTGGGGGGGAGGGAGACCCAGTACTTC. Translating it yields CASSLGGRETQYF.

This sequence joins TRBV9 and TRBJ2-1, with 7 bases that match TRBD2. This CDR3 comprises 12 residues. Per the germline V gene, CDR1 is SGDLS and CDR2 is YYNGEE. After removal of 4 bases from V and 9 bases from J, the junction contained 4 bases not matched to a gene. CDR3: CASSKTSTEQFF. DNA for the CDR3: TGTGCCAGCAGCAAGACTAGCACTGAGCAGTTCTTC.

The chain links TRBV5-1 to TRBJ2-3; 12 bases match TRBD1. The CDR3 is made up of 17 amino acids. After removal of 4 bases from V and 0 bases from J, the junction contained 6 bases not matched to a gene. CDR1 is SGHRS, CDR2 YFSETQ, per germline. Here the CDR3 DNA reads TGCGCCAGCAGCAAAGGGACAGGGGGCGGCAGCACAGATACGCAGTATTTT. Its translation is CASSKGTGGGSTDTQYF.

The chain recombines TRBV4-1 with TRBJ2-7; 10 nucleotides agree with TRBD2. This CDR3 is built from 17 residues. Germline V lookup: CDR1 MGHRA, CDR2 YSYEKL. The trim removed 2 bases at V and 0 bases at J, leaving 7 bases unmatched. CDR3 residues: CASSQRTSGGVSYEQYF. As DNA, the CDR3 is TGCGCCAGCAGCCAAAGGACTAGCGGAGGGGTCTCCTACGAGCAGTACTTC.

V gene TRBV7-8 combines with J gene TRBJ2-7; a weak D match, TRBD2 (6 bases). V was cut by 0 bases and J by 3 bases, with 6 bases left in between. This CDR3 is built from 13 residues. CDR1 SGHVS and CDR2 FQNEAQ come from the germline V gene. The CDR3 loop is CASSLAEGYEQYF. In DNA form, the CDR3 reads TGTGCCAGCAGCTTAGCGGAGGGCTACGAGCAGTACTTC.

The V gene is TRBV5-1, the J gene TRBJ2-7; TRBD2 matches 7 bases. Germline V gives CDR1 SGHRS, CDR2 YFSETQ. This CDR3 spans 16 amino acids. V dropped 0 bases and J dropped 4; count of bases not matched to a gene: 10. CDR3 bases: TGCGCCAGCAGCTTGGTGGGGGGGGGAGGTTATTACGAGCAGTACTTC. Protein: CASSLVGGGGYYEQYF.

The chain employs TRBV7-3 and TRBJ2-1, with a possible D match to TRBD2 (6 bases). The V gene lost 5 bases and the J gene lost 0 bases, with 11 bases spanning the gap. The CDR3 is 15 amino acids. The germline V gene encodes CDR1 SGHTA and CDR2 FQGTGA. The CDR3 nucleotides read TGTGCCAGCAGCCCCGGGAGACCCTCCTACAATGAGCAGTTCTTC. Protein sequence: CASSPGRPSYNEQFF. Drawing the rest from reference TRBV7-3 and TRBJ2-1, the complete variable domain is GAGVSQTPSNKVTEKGKYVELRCDPISGHTALYWYRQSLGQGPEFLIYFQGTGAADDSGLPNDRFFAVRPEGSVSTLKIQRTERGDSAVYLCASSPGRPSYNEQFFGPGTRLTVL.

The chain links TRBV19 to TRBJ2-2; possibly TRBD2 for D (6 bases). Germline assignment: CDR1 LNHDA and CDR2 SQIVND (reference sequence). The CDR3 has 16 amino acids. The ends were cut back, 2 bases at V and 0 bases at J, with 10 bases in the middle. CDR3 amino acids: CASSISGLPNTGELFF. In DNA, the CDR3 is TGTGCCAGTAGTATAAGCGGGCTCCCGAACACCGGGGAGCTGTTTTTT.

This clone was counted once. The V gene is TRBV7-9, the J gene TRBJ2-7; 14 bases are shared with TRBD2. The CDR3 is 16 residues long. The V and J ends lost 5 bases and 6 bases, in that order; junction bases with no gene match: 9. The germline V gene encodes CDR1 SEHNR and CDR2 FQNEAQ (reference sequence). CDR3 bases: TGTGCCAGCAGCCTTTGGACTAGCGGGAGGCTGAGCGAGCAGTACTTC. This encodes CASSLWTSGRLSEQYF.

This clone was seen once. At one end, the junction sequence differs from germline, possibly due to a read error. V and J are TRBV6-6 and TRBJ1-5; D possibly corresponds to TRBD1 (6 bases). Germline V gene lookup returns CDR1 MNHNY and CDR2 SVGAGI (reference sequence). The CDR3 is made up of 11 amino acids. The CDR3 here is CASSYRGTTNF. Written as DNA, the CDR3 is TGTGCCAGCAGTTACAGGGGGACTACCAATTTT.

The chain is built from TRBV5-1 and TRBJ2-5; TRBD2 matches 9 bases. V shed 3 bases and J 1 base; nucleotides not matched to a gene: 7. Germline CDR1 SGHRS, CDR2 YFSETQ. The CDR3 runs to 16 residues. The CDR3 is CASSSRLAEFQETQYF. The DNA for the CDR3 is TGCGCCAGCAGCTCGCGACTAGCGGAGTTCCAAGAGACCCAGTACTTC.

V and J are TRBV7-8 and TRBJ2-3, with no clear D. The CDR3 is made up of 15 amino acids. Trimming took off 0 bases at V and 6 bases at J, with 13 bases between the two ends. Germline V gives CDR1 SGHVS, CDR2 FQNEAQ. In nucleotides, the CDR3 is TGTGCCAGCAGCTTAGCTTTTGGTTACTGGGATACGCAGTATTTT. Residues: CASSLAFGYWDTQYF.

This clone turned up a few times. The chain has TRBV18 and TRBJ1-2, with 9 bases identical to TRBD1. The CDR3 is made up of 14 amino acids. V lost 6 bases to trimming and J lost 2 bases; unmatched junction nucleotides: 4. Per germline, CDR1 KGHSH and CDR2 LQKENI. The CDR3 sequence is CASSPGQGNYGYTF. Here the CDR3 DNA reads TGTGCCAGCTCCCCGGGACAGGGAAACTATGGCTACACCTTC.

This clone was detected a few times. The genes are TRBV4-1 and TRBJ2-6; weak D call: TRBD1 (5 bases). The CDR3 is 18 residues long. V was pared by 3 bases and J by 2 bases, with 17 bases between. CDR1 is MGHRA, CDR2 YSYEKL, per germline. The CDR3 bases are TGCGCCAGCAGCCAGCCCCACAGGACGGCCCCTGGGGCCAACGTCCTGACTTTC. Translating gives CASSQPHRTAPGANVLTF.

The chain recombines TRBV14 with TRBJ1-1; D perhaps matches TRBD1 (5 bases). V dropped 4 bases and J dropped 1 base, with 10 bases sitting between them. CDR1 and CDR2 from the germline V gene are SGHDN and FVKESK. The CDR3 is 14 amino acids. In DNA form, the CDR3 reads TGTGCCAGCAGCCCTTTGGGGCGGAACACTGAAGCTTTCTTT. Translating it yields CASSPLGRNTEAFF.

In the case of this clone: The junction departs from germline at one end; a sequencing error may be responsible. This chain connects TRBV7-7 to TRBJ2-5; tentatively, D is TRBD1 (6 bases). The DNA end lines up better with TRBJ2-7; the J call may be wrong. Germline lookup yields CDR1 SSHAT and CDR2 FNYEAQ (reference sequence). The CDR3 is 13 residues long. The CDR3 nucleotides read TGTGCTAGCAGCAAGGGACAATCCTACGAGCAGTACTTC. It encodes CASSKGQSYEQYF.

The chain links TRBV5-1 to TRBJ2-2; 11 positions agree with TRBD2. Germline V gives CDR1 SGHRS, CDR2 YFSETQ. The CDR3 is 16 amino acids. Losses at the gene ends were 4 bases for V and 5 bases for J; bases not matched to a gene: 7. Here the CDR3 DNA reads TGCGCCAGCAGCATGACTAGCGGGATAGAAACCGGGGAGCTGTTTTTT. The encoded protein is CASSMTSGIETGELFF.

The chain links TRBV2 to TRBJ2-4; no clear D gene. Germline CDR1 and CDR2: SNHLY and FYNNEI. This CDR3 region has 12 residues. Trimming pared 2 bases from V and 11 bases from J, leaving 10 bases between. The CDR3 protein is CASSESRSLQYF. The DNA for the CDR3 is TGTGCCAGCAGTGAAAGTCGGTCGCTTCAGTACTTC.

V and J are TRBV25-1 and TRBJ1-5, with 8 bases fitting TRBD1. The CDR3 runs to 13 residues. Trimming at V came to 11 bases and at J to 3 bases, leaving 6 bases not matched to a gene. The germline CDR1 and CDR2 sequences are MGHDK and SYGVNS. The CDR3 DNA reads TGTGCCTCCCGACAGGGGAACAATCAGCCCCAGCATTTT. Translation gives CASRQGNNQPQHF.